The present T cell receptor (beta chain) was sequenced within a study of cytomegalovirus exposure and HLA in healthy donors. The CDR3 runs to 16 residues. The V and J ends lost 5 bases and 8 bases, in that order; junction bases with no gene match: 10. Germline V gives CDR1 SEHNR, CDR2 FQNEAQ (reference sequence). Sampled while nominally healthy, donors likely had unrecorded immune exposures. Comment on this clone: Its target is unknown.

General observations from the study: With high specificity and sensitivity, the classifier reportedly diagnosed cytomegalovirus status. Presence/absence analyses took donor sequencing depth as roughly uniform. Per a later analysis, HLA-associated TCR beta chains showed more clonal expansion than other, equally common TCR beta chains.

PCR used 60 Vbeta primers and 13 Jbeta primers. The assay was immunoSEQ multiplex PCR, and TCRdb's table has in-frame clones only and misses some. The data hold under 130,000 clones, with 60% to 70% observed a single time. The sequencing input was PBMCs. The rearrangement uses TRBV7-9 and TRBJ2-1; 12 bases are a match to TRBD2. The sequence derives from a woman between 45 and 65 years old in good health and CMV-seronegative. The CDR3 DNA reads TGTGCCAGCAGCCCTTGGACTAGCGGGATCTCCGATGAGCAGTTCTTC. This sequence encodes CASSPWTSGISDEQFF.